In its sample, the clone carrying this T cell receptor beta chain was seen a few times. These data come from a study of T cells in localized non-small cell lung cancer. Germline CDR1 and CDR2: SGHNT and YENEEA. V lost 1 base and J lost 3, with 9 bases in between. The CDR3 length is 14 residues. The repertoire was sequenced with immunoSEQ multiplex PCR; TCRdb's copy has only in-frame clones and lacks some. The sample includes some 3,600 clones, approximately 30% of them seen just once. V is TRBV11-3 and J is TRBJ1-2; D remains unclear. This TCR came from a man aged 35-75 years with stage II lung adenocarcinoma. This sample comprised lung tumor tissue, obtained before any cancer treatment. The CDR3 reads CASSLVTDHYGYTF. In DNA, the CDR3 is TGTGCCAGCAGCTTAGTCACAGACCACTATGGCTACACCTTC.